This T cell receptor (beta chain) was observed in a study of T cells in localized non-small cell lung cancer. The repertoire was sequenced with immunoSEQ multiplex PCR; TCRdb's copy has only in-frame clones and lacks some. The sample lists about 39,000 clones, around 75% occurring once. General study points: The study found T cell clonality highest in uninvolved adjacent lung, above tumor. The study detected a median roughly 56 of the top 100 tumor clones in adjacent lung.

Concerning this clone itself: Antigen: not known.

The receptor was derived from a woman between 35 and 70 years old with stage II squamous cell lung carcinoma. Material: PBMCs, obtained before any cancer treatment.

CDR3 DNA: TGTGCCAGCAGTTTGGTGTGGGACCAAGGGGGGGCAAACATTCAGTACTTC. This codes for CASSLVWDQGGANIQYF. This rearrangement joins TRBV27 to TRBJ2-4; TRBD2 might be the D (7 bases). V shed 3 bases and J shed 6 bases, with 21 bases lying between them. The CDR3 is made up of 17 amino acids. In germline, CDR1 is MNHEY, CDR2 SMNVEV (reference sequence).